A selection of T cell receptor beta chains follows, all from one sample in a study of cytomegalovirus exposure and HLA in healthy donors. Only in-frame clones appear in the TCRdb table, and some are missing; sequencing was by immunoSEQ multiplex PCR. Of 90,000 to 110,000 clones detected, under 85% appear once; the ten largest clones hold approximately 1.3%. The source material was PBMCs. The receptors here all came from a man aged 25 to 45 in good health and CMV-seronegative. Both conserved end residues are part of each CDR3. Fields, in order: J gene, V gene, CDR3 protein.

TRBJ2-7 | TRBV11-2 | CASRMIRDRAHEQYF
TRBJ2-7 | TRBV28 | CASRGTGTYEQYF
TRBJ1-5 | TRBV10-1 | CASSAGKVQPQHF
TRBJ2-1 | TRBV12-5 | CASGLVRGLAGYNEQFF
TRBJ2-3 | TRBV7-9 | CASSFPLRTSVADTQYF
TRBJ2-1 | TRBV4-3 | CASSQASAGVNEQFF
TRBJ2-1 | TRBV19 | CASKPRTGGNEQFF
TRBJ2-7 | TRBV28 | CASSLLPDNSYEQYF
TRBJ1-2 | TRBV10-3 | CAISESLATIYGYTF
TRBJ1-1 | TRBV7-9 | CASSPEVGVTEAFF
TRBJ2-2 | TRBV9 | CASSVTSRDTGELFF
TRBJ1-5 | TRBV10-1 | CVRTLPETGYCGNQPQHF
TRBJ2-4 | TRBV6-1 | CASSEAVSNIQYF
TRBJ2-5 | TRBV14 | CASSQRGTVQETQYF
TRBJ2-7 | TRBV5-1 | CASSLAYEQYF
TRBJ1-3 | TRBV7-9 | CASSHPLSSGNTIYF
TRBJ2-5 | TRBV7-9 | CASSQRTGVRETQYF